These 14 T cell receptor beta chains were all obtained from the same sample, sequenced in a study of T cells in Graves' hyperthyroidism and ophthalmopathy. The investigators amplified TCR beta CDR3 regions from RNA transcripts. Using the HTBI primer set, a first-round RT-PCR was run on the TCR CDR3. TCRdb recomputed calls from the multiplex PCR reads with MiXCR, one row per CDR3 protein. Of about 420,000 distinct CDR3 sequences listed, 15% to 18% are singletons. Source material: blood. These receptor sequences come from a woman between 18 and 29 years old with Graves' hyperthyroidism.

This clonotype was recorded many times. This sequence joins TRBV5-5 and TRBJ1-5, with D possibly TRBD1 on 5 matching bases. CDR3 length: 13 residues. V lost 4 bases and J 5 bases, leaving 10 bases between the germline ends. Looked up from germline, CDR1 is SGHKS and CDR2 is YYEKEE (reference sequence). CDR3 coding DNA: TGTGCCAGCAGCAGAGGGACTTATCAGCCCCAGCATTTT. This encodes CASSRGTYQPQHF.

This clonotype was counted many times. The rearrangement uses TRBV6-2 or TRBV6-3 and TRBJ1-5; D is possibly TRBD1 (5 bases). V was shortened by 2 bases and J by 4 bases, with 15 bases between the two germline ends. Germline V gene lookup returns CDR1 MNHEY and CDR2 SVGEGT. The CDR3 sequence is 16 residues long. Here the CDR3 DNA reads TGTGCCAGCAGTTACCCGTTTGGACGGGGGAATCAGCCCCAGCATTTT. Translated, it gives CASSYPFGRGNQPQHF.

In regard to this clonotype: A much larger clone is a single base away; this may be a read error. In DNA form, the CDR3 reads TGTACCACCAGCTCTAGGACTAGCTCCTACGAGCAGTACTTC. Protein product: CTTSSRTSSYEQYF. The chain employs TRBV15 and TRBJ2-7; 7 bases align to TRBD2. This CDR3 has 14 amino acids. Germline V gene lookup returns CDR1 LNHNV and CDR2 YYDKDF (reference sequence).

Remarks on this clonotype: A read error is likely, as this CDR3 ends without the conserved phenylalanine or tryptophan. V gene TRBV14 combines with J gene TRBJ1-2, with a weak D call TRBD1 (6 bases). CDR1 is SGHDN and CDR2 is FVKESK in the germline V gene. The CDR3 is 15 amino acids. V was cut by 0 bases and J by 6 bases, with 14 bases left in between. CDR3 nucleotides: TGTGCCAGCAGCCAAGATTCCACAGGGTGGAATGGCTACACCTCC. Protein sequence: CASSQDSTGWNGYTS.

The chain combines TRBV5-1 with TRBJ1-4; D remains unclear. V lost 5 bases to trimming and J lost 3 bases, with 11 bases between them. CDR3 length: 14 residues. CDR1 and CDR2 from the germline V gene are SGHRS and YFSETQ. CDR3 nucleotides: TGCGCCAGCAGTATCGGCCACCCTAATGAAAAACTGTTTTTT. As protein: CASSIGHPNEKLFF.

This clonotype was counted many times. The chain combines TRBV6-1 with TRBJ2-5; 12 bases agree with TRBD2. After removal of 1 base from V and 4 bases from J, the junction contained 4 bases not matched to a gene. Germline V gene sequence: CDR1 MNHNS, CDR2 SASEGT. The CDR3 consists of 16 residues. The CDR3 DNA reads TGTGCCAGCAGTGAAGGTGGACTAGCGGGGATAGAGACCCAGTACTTC. The encoded protein is CASSEGGLAGIETQYF.

This clonotype came up many times. This chain links TRBV6-1 with TRBJ2-7; D unresolved. The CDR3 extends over 13 amino acids. Germline CDR1 is MNHNS and CDR2 is SASEGT. V gave up 6 bases and J gave up 7 bases, with 16 bases separating them. The CDR3 loop reads CASSPDPRQEQYF. The CDR3 DNA sequence: TGTGCCAGCAGCCCAGACCCGCGGCAGGAGCAGTACTTC.

This clonotype came up many times. This chain connects TRBV6-5 to TRBJ1-6, with TRBD1 as a possible D gene (5 bases). The length of the CDR3 is 17 residues. The V gene lost 0 bases and the J gene lost 0 bases, with 9 bases spanning the gap. Per germline, CDR1 MNHEY and CDR2 SVGAGI. The CDR3 nucleotides read TGTGCCAGCAGTTACTCGGGGGGGAGCTCCTATAATTCACCCCTCCACTTT. Translated: CASSYSGGSSYNSPLHF.

This clonotype was picked up many times. The CDR3 protein is CASSATGLAANEQFF. The CDR3 nucleotides are TGCGCCAGCAGCGCTACGGGACTAGCGGCCAATGAGCAGTTCTTC. The chain links TRBV5-1 to TRBJ2-1; 11 bases match TRBD2. The CDR3 runs 15 residues. With 4 bases clipped from V and 6 bases from J, the junction kept 6 bases outside the gene matches. Germline lookup yields CDR1 SGHRS and CDR2 YFSETQ.

The sample holds many counts of this clonotype. This chain joins TRBV20-1 and TRBJ2-1, with TRBD2 matching 7 bases. The germline V gene has CDR1 DFQATT and CDR2 SNEGSKA (reference sequence). Losses at the gene ends were 4 bases for V and 1 base for J; bases not matched to a gene: 7. This CDR3 has 15 residues. The CDR3 DNA is TGCAGTGCTATAAGTTGGGAGGGATCCTACAATGAGCAGTTCTTC. It specifies CSAISWEGSYNEQFF.

This clonotype has ten or more counts. The chain joins TRBV11-3 to TRBJ2-2; TRBD2 is a possible D gene (5 bases). CDR3 length equals 14 residues. The V end lost 7 bases, the J end lost 4 bases, and 13 bases lay between the germline ends. The germline V gene encodes CDR1 SGHNT and CDR2 YENEEA. The DNA of the CDR3 is TGTGCCAGCAAAACCGAGAGGGCCACCGGGGAGCTGTTTTTT. It translates to CASKTERATGELFF.

This clonotype has a count of ten or more. The chain has TRBV20-1 and TRBJ2-7; D is unresolved. The CDR3 is made up of 12 amino acids. V was trimmed by 6 bases and J by 2 bases, leaving 11 bases between them. Germline lookup yields CDR1 DFQATT and CDR2 SNEGSKA (reference sequence). The CDR3 bases are TGCAGTGCAACGGACCCCACCTACGAGCAGTACTTC. It codes for CSATDPTYEQYF.

The chain recombines TRBV6-4 with TRBJ2-1, with D unclear. There are 15 residues in the CDR3. Germline lookup yields CDR1 MRHNA and CDR2 SNTAGT. Between the trimmed V and J ends, which lost 0 bases and 4 bases, there was a span of 10 bases. The DNA for the CDR3 is TGTGCCAGCAGTGACTCGAATCTCGGGTACAATGAGCAGTTCTTC. Translating gives CASSDSNLGYNEQFF.

This clonotype came up many times. The chain links TRBV5-1 to TRBJ2-7, with 8 bases that match TRBD1. This CDR3 has 15 amino acids. The V gene end was trimmed by 7 bases and the J gene end by 2 bases; junction bases not matched to a gene: 11. Germline V CDR1 and CDR2: SGHRS, YFSETQ. CDR3 in DNA: TGCGCCAGCGCTCTCTATGGACAGGGAACCTACGAGCAGTACTTC. Translation: CASALYGQGTYEQYF.